Each of the 13 T cell receptor beta chains below was sequenced from the same sample in a study of sequential checkpoint blockade in melanoma (dated by TCRdb to about 2019). In light of the paper, this sample's treatment or condition label describes: randomized to nivolumab then ipilimumab (arm A) or the reverse (arm B). Libraries were made using the immunoSEQ multiplex PCR assay. The source is immuneACCESS, and TCRdb retained only in-frame sequences with V and J called. Part of the clones is not carried over; for the studies checked, unresolved V genes explain less than half of this, and the remainder is unexplained. This sample is represented by 15,000 to 20,000 clones; 90% to 95% of them were singletons. The top ten constitute roughly 24% of the sample. Here the sequenced sample was CD8+ T cells sorted from blood (inferred from file names), taken from a patient given nivolumab and ipilimumab in sequence. These TCRs come from a human donor with melanoma.

The chain links TRBV10-3 to TRBJ1-3, with D uncertain. Per the germline V gene, CDR1 is ENHRY and CDR2 is SYGVKD. V gave up 3 bases and J gave up 5 bases, with 17 bases separating them. The CDR3 sequence is 16 residues long. The CDR3 DNA is TGTGCCATCAGTGATGACGGGGTCATTACCAGAAACACCATATATTTT. Translating it yields CAISDDGVITRNTIYF.

Of note for this clone: This sample also contains other DNA sequences that code for the same CDR3. The J gene is TRBJ2-7, the V gene TRBV7-9; 8 nucleotides agree with TRBD1. Germline loops: CDR1 SEHNR, CDR2 FQNEAQ (reference sequence). V trimming: 5 bases; J trimming: 3 bases; junction bases outside the gene matches: 6. The CDR3 contains 14 residues. The chain's CDR3 is CASSTGQGFYEQYF. CDR3 bases: TGTGCCAGCAGCACCGGACAGGGTTTCTACGAGCAGTACTTC.

This clone has a single count. The J gene is TRBJ1-1, the V gene TRBV9; TRBD1 matches at 7 bases. CDR1 SGDLS and CDR2 YYNGEE come from the germline V gene. CDR3 length: 13 residues. The J segment lost 3 bases and the V segment lost 3 bases, leaving 2 bases of the junction unmatched. CDR3 region: CASSARGYTEAFF. CDR3 nucleotides: TGTGCCAGCAGCGCCAGGGGGTACACTGAAGCTTTCTTT. The full variable domain, in which reference TRBV9 and TRBJ1-1 provide the parts outside the CDR3, is DSGVTQTPKHLITATGQRVTLRCSPRSGDLSVYWYQQSLDQGLQFLIQYYNGEERAKGNILERFSAQQFPDLHSELNLSSLELGDSALYFCASSARGYTEAFFGQGTRLTVV.

The chain employs TRBV5-5 and TRBJ2-7; maybe TRBD1 (6 bases). The V gene lost 4 bases and the J gene lost 3 bases, with 14 bases spanning the gap. CDR1 and CDR2 from the germline V gene are SGHKS and YYEKEE (reference sequence). CDR3 length: 14 amino acids. Written as DNA, the CDR3 is TGTGCCAGCAGCGCCGAGGGGACACTCTACGAGCAGTACGTC. This codes for CASSAEGTLYEQYV.

This sequence joins TRBV27 and TRBJ2-7; no definite D call. The CDR3 sequence is 14 residues long. Between the trimmed V and J ends, which lost 4 bases and 0 bases, there was a span of 10 bases. The germline V gene has CDR1 MNHEY and CDR2 SMNVEV (reference sequence). CDR3 amino acids: CASSSETNSYEQYF. CDR3 coding DNA: TGTGCCAGCAGTTCCGAGACAAACTCCTACGAGCAGTACTTC.

The chain has TRBV28 and TRBJ2-7; 7 bases map to TRBD1. This CDR3 has 14 amino acids. The J segment lost 3 bases and the V segment lost 6 bases, leaving 8 bases of the junction unmatched. CDR1 MDHEN and CDR2 SYDVKM come from the germline V gene. CDR3 DNA: TGTGCCAGCAGCCCTACAGGGGCCATCTACGAGCAGTACGTC. Residues: CASSPTGAIYEQYV.

J is TRBJ1-1 and V is TRBV7-8; 8 bases are a match to TRBD1. The germline CDR1 and CDR2 sequences are SGHVS and FQNEAQ. The CDR3 runs 14 residues. The V segment lost 5 bases and the J segment 0 bases; nucleotides outside the gene matches: 2. The DNA of the CDR3 is TGTGCCAGCAGCGTGGGACAGGTGAACACTGAAGCTTTCTTT. Its translation: CASSVGQVNTEAFF.

The V gene is TRBV7-9, the J gene TRBJ2-7, with D perhaps TRBD1 (6 bases). Looked up from germline, CDR1 is SEHNR and CDR2 is FQNEAQ (reference sequence). The CDR3 covers 13 residues. V lost 2 bases and J 3 bases, leaving 8 bases between the germline ends. CDR3 protein: CASSLRGIYEQYF. As DNA, the CDR3 is TGTGCCAGCAGCTTAAGGGGGATCTACGAGCAGTACTTC.

The CDR3 DNA sequence: TGTGCTAGTGGTTTGCACAGGAACACTGAAGCTTTCTTT. It is translated as CASGLHRNTEAFF. This sequence joins TRBV12-5 and TRBJ1-1, with unresolved D. Trimming took off 2 bases at V and 1 base at J, with 5 bases between the two ends. CDR3 length equals 13 residues. Germline CDR1 and CDR2: LGHNT and FRNRAP.

The CDR3 loop is CASSLAPGDTEAFF. The CDR3 nucleotides are TGTGCCAGCAGCTTGGCACCAGGGGACACTGAAGCTTTCTTT. The chain joins TRBV5-6 to TRBJ1-1; D may be TRBD1 (6 bases). In germline, CDR1 is SGHDT, CDR2 YYEEEE. The CDR3 covers 14 residues. Trimming took 0 bases from V and 3 from J, leaving 9 bases between them.

This chain connects TRBV5-1 to TRBJ2-1; TRBD2 might be the D (5 bases). Germline lookup yields CDR1 SGHRS and CDR2 YFSETQ. This CDR3 spans 17 amino acids. V was cut by 0 bases and J by 0 bases, with 13 bases left in between. CDR3 coding DNA: TGCGCCAGCAGCTTGGACGCCCCGGGAAGCTCCTACAATGAGCAGTTCTTC. As protein: CASSLDAPGSSYNEQFF.

The V call is TRBV27, the J call TRBJ1-5; D possibly corresponds to TRBD1 (5 bases). The CDR3 is 16 residues long. Trimming pared 5 bases from V and 7 bases from J, leaving 21 bases between. CDR1 is MNHEY and CDR2 is SMNVEV in the germline V gene (reference sequence). CDR3 residues: CASSPLGRVGWQPQHF. CDR3 DNA sequence: TGTGCCAGCAGTCCATTGGGCAGGGTAGGATGGCAGCCCCAGCATTTT.

A word on this clone: One junction end does not reproduce the germline sequence, and a read error may be involved. The chain combines TRBV7-9 with TRBJ1-2; D may be TRBD1 (5 bases). The CDR3 is made up of 10 amino acids. In germline, CDR1 is SEHNR, CDR2 FQNEAQ (reference sequence). Written as DNA, the CDR3 is TGTGCCAGCAGCCCCTGGGGGGGTCCCTTC. Protein product: CASSPWGGPF.